This TCR beta chain came from a study of chemoradiotherapy in HPV16-positive cancers. About the research overall: Candidate HPV-specific clones and shared TCR motifs came from a couple of HPV16-positive patients. Findings and limits, study-wide: Functional assays defining HPV-specific T cells used only a couple of HPV16-positive patients. During treatment, candidate HPV-specific clones and E7-related motifs expanded in tumor.

The method was immunoSEQ multiplex PCR; TCRdb's version includes in-frame clones alone and lacks a portion of them. The sample lists about 6,500 clones, around 87% occurring once. Repeated repertoire sampling spanned the course of chemoradiotherapy. The CDR3 runs to 19 residues. Trimming at V came to 11 bases and at J to 6 bases, leaving 26 bases not matched to a gene. CDR1 and CDR2 (germline): SGHAT, FQNNGV. In the case of this clone: Its target is unknown.

The gene calls are TRBV11-2 and TRBJ2-2, with TRBD1 matching 8 bases. The sequence was obtained from a human donor with HPV-associated anogenital cancer. The sequenced sample was tumor tissue, obtained from a patient who underwent chemoradiotherapy. CDR3 bases: TGTGCCCGGTTTGAAGGACAGGGTCTGGTTGTGGCCGCGGCCGGGGAGCTGTTTTTT. Translated, it gives CARFEGQGLVVAAAGELFF.